The entry below describes one T cell receptor beta chain. The sample belongs to a study of ipilimumab plus nivolumab after autologous stem cell transplantation. Study overall: The DLBCL group included primary refractory and relapsed cases.

Clones were read by immunoSEQ multiplex PCR, and TCRdb kept only the in-frame ones, dropping some. In the table there are tens of thousands of clones, nearly 85% of which are singletons. Germline CDR1 is WNHNN and CDR2 is SYGVQD (reference sequence). The CDR3 runs 15 residues. The J segment lost 4 bases and the V segment lost 3 bases, leaving 7 bases of the junction unmatched. Checkpoint therapy with ipilimumab 1 mg/kg began 14 to 28 days after transplant. Through week 26, nivolumab 3 mg/kg IV was given weeks 1, 4, 7, 10, then biweekly. This material consisted of PBMCs, taken in a trial of ipilimumab plus nivolumab as post-transplant consolidation. The V and J genes are TRBV10-1 and TRBJ2-7; TRBD1 agrees at 9 bases. The receptor was derived from a male donor with diffuse large B-cell lymphoma. In nucleotides, the CDR3 is TGCGCCAGCAGTGACGGGACAGGGAATTCTTACGAGCAGTACTTC. Translated, it gives CASSDGTGNSYEQYF.